The TCR beta chain under discussion was sequenced for a study of T-cell reconstitution after alpha-beta-depleted transplantation in children (dated by TCRdb to the mid-2010s). For context, the study as a whole: The study quantitatively tracked T-cell immune reconstitution after TCRalphabeta/CD19-depleted allogeneic hematopoietic cell transplantation in children using TCR repertoire profiling. Here is what the overall study found, with its caveats: In some patients, high TCRbeta diversity at day 60 was attributed to recipient T cells and intrathymic progenitors that had survived conditioning. Over the following months the frequencies of hyperexpanded clones went down, and after one year T-cell counts and TCRbeta diversity were mostly credited to newly produced T cells. The apparently early recovery of alphabetaT-cell counts about two months after transplant reportedly depended on only several hundred rapidly expanded clones that came from non-depleted graft cells.

Deletion took 3 bases off V and 5 bases off J, with a span of 11 bases between the germline ends. Its CDR3 holds 13 amino acids, cysteine through phenylalanine. Kept here is only the CDR3 DNA, which spans 39 bases and is read in frame from base 1. According to the study, the label for this sample's treatment or condition signals: allogeneic hematopoietic cell transplantation with graft depleted of TCRalphabeta T cells and CD19 B cells. Transplant recipients were children who received TCRalphabeta/CD19-depleted allogeneic hematopoietic cell grafts. This clonotype was counted at least ten times. What antigen it recognizes has not been identified. Base qualities are missing; no much larger clone stands one base away. The library relied on PCR. TCRdb shows the sequencer as Illumina HiSeq 2500. To normalize quantification of the TCRbeta repertoire, the TCR libraries were built with molecular barcoding that relied on unique molecular identifiers. TCRdb handled the public reads itself, with Q25 trimming in fastp and clone calling in MiXCR, and kept productive beta chains. Rows matching on CDR3 protein sequence are summarized as one entry with the most common DNA and genes. This sample gives about 590,000 distinct CDR3 sequences in total; 13% of them show up just once. About 2.2% of the sample belongs to the ten largest clones.

The chain is made from TRBV12-3 or TRBV12-4 and TRBJ2-7; the D gene remains uncertain. This TCR was sampled from a male patient younger than 18 who had a stem cell transplant for acute myeloid leukemia, so the T cells may come from the graft donor. The starting material was PBMCs, mostly from graft donor cells, obtained 360 days after TCRalphabeta/CD19-depleted stem cell transplant. The sequenced DNA is TGTGCCAGCAGTTTTCTCCTCCTCGACGAGCAGTACTTC. It codes for CASSFLLLDEQYF.